This entry lists 3 T cell receptor beta chains sequenced from one sample in a study of radiation and T cells in renal cell carcinoma. Time point given: baseline pretreatment blood. The treatment is: 15 Gy SBRT to primary tumor, nephrectomy 4 weeks later. Libraries were prepared by immunoSEQ multiplex PCR; TCRdb keeps only in-frame clonotypes and omits some of them. Of 130,000 to 150,000 clones listed, approximately 91% were seen once; the top ten hold around 11%. The material was blood, obtained from a patient whose treatment included radiotherapy and nephrectomy. The origin of the receptors is a woman between 45 and 60 years old with renal cell carcinoma.

The chain joins TRBV7-2 to TRBJ2-3, with D perhaps TRBD1 or TRBD2 (5 bases each). The germline V and J ends were trimmed by 5 bases and 2 bases, with 14 bases remaining between them. CDR3 length: 15 amino acids. Germline lookup yields CDR1 SGHTA and CDR2 FQGNSA. CDR3 protein: CASSQGGGLTDTQYF. DNA of the CDR3: TGTGCCAGCAGCCAGGGTGGCGGACTCACAGATACGCAGTATTTT.

The rearrangement joins TRBV18 to TRBJ2-1; 10 bases are shared with TRBD2. There are 15 residues in the CDR3. V trimming: 3 bases; J trimming: 7 bases; junction bases outside the gene matches: 6. The germline V gene encodes CDR1 KGHSH and CDR2 LQKENI. CDR3 sequence: CASSPRSGGFNEQFF. CDR3 nucleotides: TGTGCCAGCTCACCGCGTAGCGGGGGGTTTAATGAGCAGTTCTTC.

This chain joins TRBV5-6 and TRBJ2-7; no firm D call. Germline loops: CDR1 SGHDT, CDR2 YYEEEE. The CDR3 is made up of 12 amino acids. V lost 4 bases and J 0 bases, leaving 5 bases between the germline ends. The CDR3 sequence is CASSTISYEQYF. CDR3 DNA sequence: TGTGCCAGCAGCACTATCTCCTACGAGCAGTACTTC.